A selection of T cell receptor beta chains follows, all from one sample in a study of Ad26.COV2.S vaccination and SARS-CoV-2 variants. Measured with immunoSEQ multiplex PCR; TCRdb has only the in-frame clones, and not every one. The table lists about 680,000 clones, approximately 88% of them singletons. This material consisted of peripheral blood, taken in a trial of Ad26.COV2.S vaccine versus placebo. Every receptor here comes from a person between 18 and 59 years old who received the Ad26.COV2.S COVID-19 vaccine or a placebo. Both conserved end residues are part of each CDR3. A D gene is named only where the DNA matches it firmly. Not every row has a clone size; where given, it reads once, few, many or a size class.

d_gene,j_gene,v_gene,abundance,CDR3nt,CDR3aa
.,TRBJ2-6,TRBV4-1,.,TGCGCCAGCAGCCAAGAAAGCAGGACAGAATTCTCTGGGGCCAACGTCCTGACTTTC,CASSQESRTEFSGANVLTF
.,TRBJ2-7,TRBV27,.,TGTGCCAGCAGCTATTGGGACAAGAGCTCCTACGAGCAGTACTTC,CASSYWDKSSYEQYF
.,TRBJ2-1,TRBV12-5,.,TGTGCTAGTGGTTTGGTGGGCAGCGAGCAGTTCTTC,CASGLVGSEQFF
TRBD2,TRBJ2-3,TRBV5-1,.,TGCGCCAGCAGCCACGGACTAGCGGGACTTTCCACAGATACGCAGTATTTT,CASSHGLAGLSTDTQYF
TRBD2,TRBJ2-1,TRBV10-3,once,TGTGCCATCAGTGAGTATGGCGGGAGGGAGTACGATGAGCAGTTCTTC,CAISEYGGREYDEQFF
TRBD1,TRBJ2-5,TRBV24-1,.,TGTGCCACCAGTGATCTCCCCGACAGGGGAGAGACCCAGTACTTC,CATSDLPDRGETQYF
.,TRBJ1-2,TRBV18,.,TGTGCCAGCTCACCACGGGCAGCAGCGCTCTATGGCTACACCTTC,CASSPRAAALYGYTF
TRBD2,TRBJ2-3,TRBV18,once,TGTGCCAGCTCACCAGTGTTAGCGGGGGGCTCAGATACGCAGTATTTT,CASSPVLAGGSDTQYF
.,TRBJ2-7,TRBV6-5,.,TGTGCCAGCAGAAGGGGCCCGAAGGCCTACGAGCAGTACTTC,CASRRGPKAYEQYF
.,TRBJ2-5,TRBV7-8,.,TGTGCCAGCAGCCCAGGTACTGAGACCCAGTACTTC,CASSPGTETQYF
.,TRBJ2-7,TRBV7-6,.,TGTGCCAGCAGCTTATCCCCTTCCTACGAGCAGTACTTC,CASSLSPSYEQYF
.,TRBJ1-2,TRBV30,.,TGTGCCTGGAGTTCGGGCGATGGCTACACCTTC,CAWSSGDGYTF
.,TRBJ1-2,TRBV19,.,TGTGCCACACAGGGAGAGAACTATGGCTACACCTTC,CATQGENYGYTF
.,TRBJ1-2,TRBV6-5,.,TGTGCCAGCAGCTCGTTACAGGGAGCTAACTATGGCTACACCTTC,CASSSLQGANYGYTF
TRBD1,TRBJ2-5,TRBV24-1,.,TGTGCCACCAGTGAGACCGGGACAGGGGATGAGACCCAGTACTTC,CATSETGTGDETQYF
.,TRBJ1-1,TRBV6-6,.,TGTGCCAGCAGGGACACGAACACTGAAGCTTTCTTT,CASRDTNTEAFF